What follows are 13 T cell receptor beta chains derived from one specimen sequenced in a study of Graves' ophthalmopathy and Graves' hyperthyroidism (dated by TCRdb to 2016 to 2019). The instrument was an Illumina HiSeq 2000. TCR beta CDR3 regions were amplified from RNA transcripts for repertoire sequencing. The first round of RT-PCR was done with HTBI primers and the Qiagen OneStep RT-PCR kit, and was followed by a second round of multiplex PCR, then size selection and purification. Starting from the raw public reads, TCRdb applied fastp trimming at Q25, assembled clones with MiXCR and retained in-frame beta chains. Each CDR3 protein gets just one entry, which takes the most common genes and DNA from the rows behind it. In this sample the table shows 500,000 to 600,000 distinct CDR3 sequences, 35% to 40% of which occur a single time. Together, the top ten hold around 4.6% of the sample. The sequenced material came from peripheral blood or thyroid tissue (not recorded which). These receptors originate from an adult man with Graves' hyperthyroidism.

The J gene is TRBJ1-2, the V gene TRBV12-3 or TRBV12-4; 8 bases map to TRBD1. V trimming: 7 bases; J trimming: 6 bases; junction bases outside the gene matches: 10. The CDR3 covers 14 residues. CDR3: CASIPGGTGHGYTF. The CDR3 coding sequence is TGTGCCAGCATCCCAGGGGGGACAGGCCATGGCTACACCTTC.

This clonotype came up many times. The rearrangement links TRBV10-1 to TRBJ2-2; possibly TRBD1 or TRBD2 for D (5 bases each). V was pared by 9 bases and J by 2 bases, with 10 bases between. Germline loops: CDR1 WNHNN, CDR2 SYGVQD (reference sequence). The CDR3 length is 13 residues. The CDR3 region is CASRDGNTGELFF. Written as DNA, the CDR3 is TGCGCCAGTAGGGACGGTAACACCGGGGAGCTGTTTTTT.

The chain has TRBV10-3 and TRBJ1-6; 8 nucleotides line up with TRBD1. From germline, CDR1 is ENHRY and CDR2 SYGVKD. Trimming removed 2 bases from V and 16 bases from J; junction bases left unmatched: 10. This CDR3 has 14 residues. The DNA for the CDR3 is TGTGCCATCAGTGAGCCGCAAGGACAGGGACCACTCCACTTT. This sequence encodes CAISEPQGQGPLHF.

This clonotype came up many times. The J gene is TRBJ1-2, the V gene TRBV12-3 or TRBV12-4; TRBD1 agrees at 7 bases. V lost 6 bases to trimming and J lost 4 bases; unmatched junction nucleotides: 5. The CDR3 loop spans 13 amino acids. DNA of the CDR3: TGTGCCAGCAGCGAGACAGGGCTCTATGGCTACACCTTC. Amino acid sequence: CASSETGLYGYTF.

The chain has TRBV20-1 and TRBJ2-5; D unclear. With 5 bases removed from V and 5 bases from J, the gap between germline ends came to 24 bases. This CDR3 region has 16 residues. Germline-derived CDR1 and CDR2 are DFQATT and SNEGSKA (reference sequence). The CDR3 nucleotides are TGCAGTGCTTACGCAGCCGGAAGAAAACGATTGGAGACCCAGTACTTC. Translating it yields CSAYAAGRKRLETQYF.

The sample holds a few counts of this clonotype. V is TRBV27 and J is TRBJ2-2; D unclear. V was clipped by 2 bases and J by 1 base, with 8 bases between them. The CDR3 has 15 amino acids. The germline V gene encodes CDR1 MNHEY and CDR2 SMNVEV (reference sequence). The CDR3 bases are TGTGCCAGCAGTTTACTCCTTCGGAACACCGGGGAGCTGTTTTTT. It codes for CASSLLLRNTGELFF.

This clonotype was detected ten times or more. The chain has TRBV19 and TRBJ1-1; no clear D gene. Per germline, CDR1 LNHDA and CDR2 SQIVND (reference sequence). The CDR3 length is 14 residues. Trimming removed 3 bases at V and 0 bases at J, with 8 bases between. The CDR3 is CASSISLLNTEAFF. CDR3 in DNA: TGTGCCAGTAGTATTTCTCTGTTGAACACTGAAGCTTTCTTT.

The genes are TRBV20-1 and TRBJ2-5; the D gene could be TRBD1 or TRBD2 (5 bases each). The V and J ends lost 3 bases and 4 bases respectively, with 15 bases between them. This CDR3 contains 14 residues. Germline loops: CDR1 DFQATT, CDR2 SNEGSKA (reference sequence). The CDR3 loop reads CSASIGTFGETQYF. The CDR3 DNA is TGCAGTGCTAGCATAGGGACCTTCGGAGAGACCCAGTACTTC.

Comment on this clonotype: Since no conserved phenylalanine or tryptophan closes the CDR3, a read error is the likely cause. V is TRBV2 and J is TRBJ2-7; 7 bases map to TRBD2. The CDR3 spans 14 residues. Germline lookup yields CDR1 SNHLY and CDR2 FYNNEI. Losses at the gene ends were 3 bases for V and 3 bases for J; bases not matched to a gene: 5. CDR3 protein: CASSDTGGLYEQYC. The CDR3 DNA is TGTGCCAGCAGTGATACGGGGGGACTCTACGAGCAGTACTGC.

With respect to this clonotype: A much larger clone sits a single nucleotide away, making a read error possible. No conserved phenylalanine or tryptophan is present at the end of the CDR3, so a read error is the likely explanation. The chain recombines TRBV12-3 or TRBV12-4 with TRBJ2-5; 11 bases align to TRBD1. The trim removed 1 base at V and 5 bases at J, leaving 9 bases unmatched. The CDR3 is 17 residues long. CDR3 bases: TGTGCCAGCAGTTTAGGCGGTTGGGGACAGGGGGACGAGACCCAGTACTCC. Encoded protein: CASSLGGWGQGDETQYS.

A note on this clonotype: A single base separates this from a much larger clone, so it may be a read error. The chain recombines TRBV20-1 with TRBJ1-1, with 9 nucleotides matching TRBD1. The CDR3 consists of 14 residues. The germline V gene has CDR1 DFQATT and CDR2 SNEGSKA (reference sequence). The DNA of the CDR3 is TGCAGTGCTAGGGTCGGGACAGGGAAGGGTGAAGCTTTGTTT. It is translated as CSARVGTGKGEALF.

The chain combines TRBV20-1 with TRBJ2-5, with TRBD2 identical over 9 bases. Matching the DNA end better, TRBJ2-1 makes the J call doubtful. The CDR3 has 14 residues. The germline CDR1 and CDR2 sequences are DFQATT and SNEGSKA (reference sequence). The CDR3 DNA is TGCAGTGCTAGAGTTAGCGGGAGAAGGAATGAGCAGTTCTTC. Residues: CSARVSGRRNEQFF.

This clonotype was observed at least ten times. This chain connects TRBV5-6 to TRBJ2-7; maybe TRBD1 (5 bases). Per germline, CDR1 SGHDT and CDR2 YYEEEE. The CDR3 is made up of 13 amino acids. Trimming cost V 4 bases and J 5 bases, with 13 bases left between them. CDR3 amino acids: CASSQVGRDEQYF. The CDR3 nucleotides are TGTGCCAGCAGCCAGGTGGGCAGGGACGAGCAGTACTTC.